This T cell receptor (beta chain) was identified in a study of beta chain features in type 1 diabetes. General study findings and limits: It was possible that PCR favored shorter templates, equally so in patients and controls. Shorter TCRB CDR3s, moderately but significantly so, marked every one of the four CD4+ subsets in Type 1 diabetes patients. Within patients, naive, central memory and Treg TCRB repertoires seemed more similar than within healthy donors.

This CDR3 spans 13 amino acids. V lost 5 bases, J lost 5 bases, and 0 bases stayed unmatched. CDR1 SGHTA and CDR2 FQGNSA come from the germline V gene. The sequenced template was cDNA made from the entire isolated RNA. Assay used: immunoSEQ multiplex PCR; TCRdb lists only in-frame clones, some missing. The sample has 300,000 or so clones, roughly 8.8% seen once. Comment on this clone: The antigen remains unidentified.

Sequenced material: central memory CD4+ T cells from blood. This TCR came from a man aged 25 to 45 with type 1 diabetes. This chain links TRBV7-2 with TRBJ1-5; 10 nucleotides match TRBD1. CDR3 DNA: TGTGCCAGCAGCGGACAGGGGGATCAGCCCCAGCATTTT. Encoded protein: CASSGQGDQPQHF.